This is a list of T cell receptor beta chains from one sample in a study of blood T cell repertoires in COVID-19. This table comes from immunoSEQ multiplex PCR, and its TCRdb copy is limited to in-frame clones, with some not included. The sample shows roughly 200,000 clones, approximately 86% of them seen only once. Sequenced sample: peripheral blood. The receptors were sampled from a man aged 55 to 69 with acute or convalescent COVID-19. Both conserved end residues are part of each CDR3. D genes are given only for firm matches. Part of the rows lack a size; the others show once, few, many or a class for expanded clones.

size,D,V,CDR3
.,TRBD2,TRBV11-2,CASSRGGLNSYEQYF
.,.,TRBV9,CASSVSGMNTEAFF
few,.,TRBV18,CASSLGENTEAFF
.,TRBD1,TRBV15,CATSARDRGTYGYTF
.,.,TRBV29-1,CSIVLDSNYGYTF
.,.,TRBV27,CATLPSWAAQETQYF
.,.,TRBV7-9,CASSEGSLNQPQHF
.,.,TRBV12-3/TRBV12-4,CASMYLSTDTQYF
.,TRBD1,TRBV9,CASSVGTGGGNQPQHF
.,.,TRBV7-2,CASSLVGGKNIQYF
.,.,TRBV9,CASSVATGFNYGYTF
.,.,TRBV15,CATRPWSGPPVANVLTF
.,.,TRBV3-1/TRBV3-2,CASSHGEETQYF
once,TRBD2,TRBV11-2,CASSSRTSGGNEQFF
.,.,TRBV5-5,CASSPRVGANQPQHF
.,.,TRBV7-2,CASSSPGTTYNSPLHF
.,.,TRBV25-1,CASSEFGGGSGNTIYF
.,TRBD1,TRBV6-5,CASSYRRGQGGSPLHF
.,TRBD2,TRBV27,CASSLGLASETQYF
few,.,TRBV6-6,CASRASAEAFF
.,TRBD2,TRBV5-1,CASRSLGGSQETQYF
.,TRBD2,TRBV6-1,CASSDTLIGWAAGGFNEQFF
.,.,TRBV21-1,CASSSRLSVPWMGLNEKLFF
.,.,TRBV5-4,CASSSDRSSYNEQFF
.,.,TRBV11-2,CASSLDRGRNYGYTF
.,TRBD1,TRBV18,CASSRQGVSVEETQYF
.,.,TRBV29-1,CSASPEAETQYF
.,.,TRBV9,CASSPRGGTNTEAFF
.,TRBD1,TRBV5-5,CASSLYVDRARGYTF